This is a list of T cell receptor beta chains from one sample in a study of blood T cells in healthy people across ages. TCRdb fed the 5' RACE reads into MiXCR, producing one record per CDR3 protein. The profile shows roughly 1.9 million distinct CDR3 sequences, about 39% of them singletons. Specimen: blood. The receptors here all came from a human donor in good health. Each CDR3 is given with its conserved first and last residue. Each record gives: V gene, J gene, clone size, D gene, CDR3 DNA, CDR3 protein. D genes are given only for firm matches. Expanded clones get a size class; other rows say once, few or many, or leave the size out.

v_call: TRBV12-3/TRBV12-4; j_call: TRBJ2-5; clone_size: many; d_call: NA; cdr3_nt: TGTGCCAGCAGTCGTGGACTTAAAGAGACCCAGTACTTC; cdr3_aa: CASSRGLKETQYF
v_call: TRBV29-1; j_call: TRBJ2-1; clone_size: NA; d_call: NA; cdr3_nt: TGCAGCGTTGAAGATACCTTCTATACTTTAGATGAGCAGTTCTTC; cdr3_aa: CSVEDTFYTLDEQFF
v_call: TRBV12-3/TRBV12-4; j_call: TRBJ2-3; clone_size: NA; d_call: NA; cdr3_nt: TGTGCCAGCAGTTTCCGACCGGGAGCGACTAGCACAGATACGCAGTATTTT; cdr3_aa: CASSFRPGATSTDTQYF
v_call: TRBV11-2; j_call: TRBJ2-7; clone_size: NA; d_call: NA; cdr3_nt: TGTGCCAGCAGCTTAAACGAGATGGGCGAGCAGTACTTC; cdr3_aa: CASSLNEMGEQYF
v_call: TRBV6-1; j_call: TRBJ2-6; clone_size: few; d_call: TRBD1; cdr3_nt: TGTGCCAGCAGAAGGACAGGGGCCGACTCTGGGGCCAACGTCCTGACTTTC; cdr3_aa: CASRRTGADSGANVLTF
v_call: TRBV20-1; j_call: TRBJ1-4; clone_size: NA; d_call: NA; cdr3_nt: TGCAGTGCTACCACAGGCGTTACAACTAATGAAAAACGGTTTTTT; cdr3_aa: CSATTGVTTNEKRFF
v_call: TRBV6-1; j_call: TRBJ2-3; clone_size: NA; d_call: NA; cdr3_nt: TGTGCCAGCAGTGGGAAGACAGGGAGGGTCACAGATACGCAGTATTTT; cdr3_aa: CASSGKTGRVTDTQYF
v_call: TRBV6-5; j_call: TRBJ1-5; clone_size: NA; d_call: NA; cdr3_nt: TGTGCCAGCAGTTACGGGCCGAGTCGAGTGTATAGCAATCAGCCCCAGCATTTT; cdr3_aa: CASSYGPSRVYSNQPQHF
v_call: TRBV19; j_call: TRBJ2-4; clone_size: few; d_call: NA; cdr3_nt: TGTGCCAGTAGTATGGCTGGCAGGGCCAAAAACATTCAGTACTTC; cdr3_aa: CASSMAGRAKNIQYF
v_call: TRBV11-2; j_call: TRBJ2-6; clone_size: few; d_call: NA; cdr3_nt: TGTGCCAGCAGCTACGCAGGGGCTGGGGTCAACGTCCTGACTTTC; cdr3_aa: CASSYAGAGVNVLTF
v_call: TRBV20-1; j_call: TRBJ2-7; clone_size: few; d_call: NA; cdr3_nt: TGCAGTGCTAGACCTCGGATCGAAAGGGCCTACGAGCAGTACTTC; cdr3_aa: CSARPRIERAYEQYF
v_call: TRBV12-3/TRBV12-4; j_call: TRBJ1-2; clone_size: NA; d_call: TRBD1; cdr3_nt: TGTGCCAGCAGTCCTGCGGGGAGGGGGCCAAATGGCTACACCTTC; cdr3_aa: CASSPAGRGPNGYTF
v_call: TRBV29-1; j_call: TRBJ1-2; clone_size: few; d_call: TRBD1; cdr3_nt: TGCAGCGTAACAGGGGGAAGTTTTGGCTACACCTTC; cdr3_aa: CSVTGGSFGYTF
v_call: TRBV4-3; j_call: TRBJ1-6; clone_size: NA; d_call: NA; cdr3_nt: TGCGCCAGCAGCCAAGGGCTAACTAATTCACCCCTCCACTTT; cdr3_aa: CASSQGLTNSPLHF
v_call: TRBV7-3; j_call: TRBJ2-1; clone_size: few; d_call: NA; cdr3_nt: TGTGCCAGCAGCTTTGACGGAAGGAGCTCCTACAATGAGCAGTTCTTC; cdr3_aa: CASSFDGRSSYNEQFF
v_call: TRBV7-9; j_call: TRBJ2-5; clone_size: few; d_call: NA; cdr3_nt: TGTGCCGGCAGCTCCAGATCCAGGGGGGGTAAAGAGACCCAGTACTTC; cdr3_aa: CAGSSRSRGGKETQYF
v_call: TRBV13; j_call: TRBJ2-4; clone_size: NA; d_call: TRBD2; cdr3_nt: TGTGCCAGCAGCTTAGGATCCTTTTTTGTGGGTAGCGGGGGGAGGAATGAGCAGTACTTC; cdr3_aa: CASSLGSFFVGSGGRNEQYF
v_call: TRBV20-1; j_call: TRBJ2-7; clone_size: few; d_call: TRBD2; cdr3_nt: TGCAGTGCTAGAGTTAGCGGGGGGGATTCCTACGAGCAGTACTTC; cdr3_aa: CSARVSGGDSYEQYF
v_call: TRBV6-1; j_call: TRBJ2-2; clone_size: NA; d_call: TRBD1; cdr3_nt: TGTGCCAGCAGATACTTGGGACAGGGACGGGAGCTGTTTTTT; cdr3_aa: CASRYLGQGRELFF
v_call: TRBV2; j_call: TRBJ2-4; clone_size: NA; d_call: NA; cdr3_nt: TGTGCCAGCAGTGAGGCGGGAATTGCCAAAAACATTCAGTACTTC; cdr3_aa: CASSEAGIAKNIQYF
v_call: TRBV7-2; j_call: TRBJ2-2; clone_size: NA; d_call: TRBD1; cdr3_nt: TGTGCCAGCAGCCGCAACGGACAGGCGAACACCGGGGAGCTGTTTTTT; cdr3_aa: CASSRNGQANTGELFF
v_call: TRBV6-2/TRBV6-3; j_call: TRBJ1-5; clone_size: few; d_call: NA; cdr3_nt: TGTGCCAGCAGCCACGGGGGGACATCATCCCAGCCCCAGCATTTT; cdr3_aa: CASSHGGTSSQPQHF
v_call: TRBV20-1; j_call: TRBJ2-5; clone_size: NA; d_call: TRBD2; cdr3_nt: TGCGGTGGATATCTAGCGGGGAAGACCCAGTACTTC; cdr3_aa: CGGYLAGKTQYF
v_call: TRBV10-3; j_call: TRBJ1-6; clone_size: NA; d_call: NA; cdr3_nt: TGTGCCATCAGTCGTGGGGATAATTCACCCCTCCACTTT; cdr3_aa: CAISRGDNSPLHF
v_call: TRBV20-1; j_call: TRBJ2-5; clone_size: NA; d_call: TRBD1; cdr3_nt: TGCAGTGCGCACGCCGCGACAGGGGACCAAGAGACCCAGTACTTC; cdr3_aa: CSAHAATGDQETQYF
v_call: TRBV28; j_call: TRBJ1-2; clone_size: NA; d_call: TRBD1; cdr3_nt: TGTGCCAGCAGTTTAGGGGCAGGGGGAGGCTACACCTTC; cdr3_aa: CASSLGAGGGYTF
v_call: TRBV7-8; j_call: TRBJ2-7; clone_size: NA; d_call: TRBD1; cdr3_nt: TGTGCCAGCAGCTTAGCATGGACAGGGGAACGCGAGCAGTACTTC; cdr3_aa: CASSLAWTGEREQYF
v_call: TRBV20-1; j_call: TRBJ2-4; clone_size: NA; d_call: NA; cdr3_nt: TGCAGTGCTAGAGACCCCCTAAACATTCAGTACTTC; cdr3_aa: CSARDPLNIQYF
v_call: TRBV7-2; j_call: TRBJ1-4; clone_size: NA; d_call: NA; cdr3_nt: TGTGCCAGCAGCCCCACAGGACGAGTTGAAAAACTGTTTTTT; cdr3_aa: CASSPTGRVEKLFF
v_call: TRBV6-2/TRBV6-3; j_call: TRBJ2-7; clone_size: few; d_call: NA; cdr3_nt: TGTGCCAGCAGTTACGCCGGGCGGAACTACGAGCAGTACTTC; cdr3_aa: CASSYAGRNYEQYF
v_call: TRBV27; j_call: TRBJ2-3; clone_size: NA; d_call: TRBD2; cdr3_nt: TGTGCCAGCAATCCTGGGGGGGAATGGAGCACAGATACGCAGTATTTT; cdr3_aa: CASNPGGEWSTDTQYF
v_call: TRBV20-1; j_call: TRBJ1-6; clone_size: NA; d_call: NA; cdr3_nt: TGCAGTGCTAGTCCCCCCGGGCGGAATTCACCCCTCCACTTT; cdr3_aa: CSASPPGRNSPLHF
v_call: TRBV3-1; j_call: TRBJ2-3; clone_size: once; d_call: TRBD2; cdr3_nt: TGTGCCAGCACTCGGACTAGCGGGAGTGATACGCAGTATTTT; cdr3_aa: CASTRTSGSDTQYF
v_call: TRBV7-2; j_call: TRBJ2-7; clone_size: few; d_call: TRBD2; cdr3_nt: TGTGCCAGCAGCTTCACTAGCGGGAAGAGCTCCTACGAGCAGTACTTC; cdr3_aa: CASSFTSGKSSYEQYF
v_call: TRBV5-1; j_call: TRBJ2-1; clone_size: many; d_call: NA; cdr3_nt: TGCGCCAGCAGCTTGGTTGCCGCGGGACACGGGCAGTTCTTC; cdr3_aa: CASSLVAAGHGQFF
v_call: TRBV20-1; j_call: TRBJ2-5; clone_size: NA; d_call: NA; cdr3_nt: TGCAGTGCTATGCGGCCCCAGGGAGCCGAGACCCAGTACTTC; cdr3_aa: CSAMRPQGAETQYF
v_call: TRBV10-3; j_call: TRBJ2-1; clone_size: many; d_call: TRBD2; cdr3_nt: TGTGCCATAGCGGGGGGTTCTAATGAGCAGTTCTTC; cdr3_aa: CAIAGGSNEQFF
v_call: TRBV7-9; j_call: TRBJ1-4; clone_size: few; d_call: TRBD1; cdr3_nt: TGTGCCGGACATCCACGACCTTTTCCCGGGACAGGGGGCAGTTGTGAAAAACTGTTTTTT; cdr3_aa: CAGHPRPFPGTGGSCEKLFF
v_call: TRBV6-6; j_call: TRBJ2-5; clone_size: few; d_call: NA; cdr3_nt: TGTGCCAGCAGTTATAATACAGGGAAGAAGACCCAGTACTTC; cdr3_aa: CASSYNTGKKTQYF
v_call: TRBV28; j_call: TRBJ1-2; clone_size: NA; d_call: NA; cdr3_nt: TGTGCCAGCAGTGCTACACAGGGAAACTATGGCTACACCTTC; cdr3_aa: CASSATQGNYGYTF
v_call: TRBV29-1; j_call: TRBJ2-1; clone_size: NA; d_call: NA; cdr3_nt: TGCAGCGTTCACCTCGAAGGGGGCAATGAGCAGTTCTTC; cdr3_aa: CSVHLEGGNEQFF
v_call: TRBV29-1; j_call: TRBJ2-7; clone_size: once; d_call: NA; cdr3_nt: TGCAGCGTTGACGCGGGGCGAGACAACGAGCAGTACTTC; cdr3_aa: CSVDAGRDNEQYF
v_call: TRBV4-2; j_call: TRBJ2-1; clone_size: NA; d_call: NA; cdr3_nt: TGTGCCAGCAGCGAAGTCCGGACGCGATTGGGGGAGCAGTTCTTC; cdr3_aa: CASSEVRTRLGEQFF
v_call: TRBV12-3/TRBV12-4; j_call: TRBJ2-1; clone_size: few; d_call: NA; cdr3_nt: TGTGCCAGCAGTTTAGCGTTAAGGATCTCCTACAATGAGCAGTTCTTC; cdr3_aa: CASSLALRISYNEQFF
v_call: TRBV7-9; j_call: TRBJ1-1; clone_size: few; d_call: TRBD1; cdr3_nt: TGTGCCAGTAGACCCGGGACAGGGATAGACACTGAAGCTTTCTTT; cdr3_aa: CASRPGTGIDTEAFF
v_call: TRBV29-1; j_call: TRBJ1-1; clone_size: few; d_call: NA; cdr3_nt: TGCAGCGTTCTTTTTTGGTCCCGCGACACTGAAGCTTTCTTT; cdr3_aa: CSVLFWSRDTEAFF
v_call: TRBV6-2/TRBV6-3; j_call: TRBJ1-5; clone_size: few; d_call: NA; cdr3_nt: TGTGCCAGCAGACCCGTGGGTCAGCCCCAGCATTTT; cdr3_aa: CASRPVGQPQHF
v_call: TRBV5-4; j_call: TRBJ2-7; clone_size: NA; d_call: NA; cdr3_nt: TGTGCCAGCAGCTTGGATTTGGCCACCTACGAGCAGTACTTC; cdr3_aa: CASSLDLATYEQYF
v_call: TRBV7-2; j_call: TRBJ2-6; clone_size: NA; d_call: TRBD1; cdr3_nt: TGTGCCAGCAGCGTACGGGGGACAGGAACAGCGATTGGGGCCAACGTCCTGACTTTC; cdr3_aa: CASSVRGTGTAIGANVLTF
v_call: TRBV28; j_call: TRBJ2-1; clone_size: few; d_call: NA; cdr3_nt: TGTGCCAGCAGCTCGACCAGGGCAAGGTTGGAGAATGAGCAGTTCTTC; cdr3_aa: CASSSTRARLENEQFF
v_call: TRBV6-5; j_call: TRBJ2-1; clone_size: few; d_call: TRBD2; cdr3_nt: TGTGCCAGCAGTTACTCGGGTCTAGCGGGGGGGCCGGGAGTGGCGGATGAGCAGTTCTTC; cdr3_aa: CASSYSGLAGGPGVADEQFF
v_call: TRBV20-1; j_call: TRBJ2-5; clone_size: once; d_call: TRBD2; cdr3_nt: TGCAGTGCTAGAGATCCACAGGGACATGGCGGGAGGCATCAAGAGACCCAGTACTTC; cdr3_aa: CSARDPQGHGGRHQETQYF
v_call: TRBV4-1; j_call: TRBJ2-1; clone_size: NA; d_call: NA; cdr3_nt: TGCGCCAGCAGCCAAGATGCCAGCCAAGAGACCCAGTTCTTC; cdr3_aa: CASSQDASQETQFF
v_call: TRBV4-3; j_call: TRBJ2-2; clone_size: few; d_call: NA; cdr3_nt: TGCGCCAGCAGCCAAGATCCCCAGGGCCCCGGGGAGCTGTTTTTT; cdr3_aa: CASSQDPQGPGELFF
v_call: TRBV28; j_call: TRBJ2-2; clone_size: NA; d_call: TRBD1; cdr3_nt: TGTGCCAGCAATTCGACAGGGGACCTGAACACCGGGGAGCTGTTTTTT; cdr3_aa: CASNSTGDLNTGELFF
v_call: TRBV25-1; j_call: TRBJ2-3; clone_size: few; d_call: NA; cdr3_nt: TGTGCCAGCAGATCAATGGGGGGCCCCACAGATACGCAGTATTTT; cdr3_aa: CASRSMGGPTDTQYF
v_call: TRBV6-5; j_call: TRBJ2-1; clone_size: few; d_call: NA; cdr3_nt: TGTGCCAGCAGAGTATCGGAGGAGCAGTTCTTC; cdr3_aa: CASRVSEEQFF